These 5 T cell receptor beta chains originate from one sample sequenced in a study of control samples from healthy donors and cancer patients. Method: immunoSEQ multiplex PCR; TCRdb's copy keeps in-frame clones and lacks some. The table has approximately 44,000 clones, around 70% seen once. The sequenced sample was formalin-fixed, paraffin-embedded tissue. The receptors stem from a male donor with melanoma.

The chain couples TRBV27 to TRBJ2-6; D perhaps matches TRBD2 (5 bases). V gave up 5 bases and J gave up 6 bases, with 11 bases separating them. The CDR3 loop spans 14 amino acids. Germline V lookup: CDR1 MNHEY, CDR2 SMNVEV (reference sequence). This chain's CDR3 is CASSSYREANVLTF. The CDR3 coding sequence is TGTGCCAGCAGTAGCTACCGGGAGGCCAACGTCCTGACTTTC. The full variable domain, rest sourced from reference TRBV27 and TRBJ2-6, is EAQVTQNPRYLITVTGKKLTVTCSQNMNHEYMSWYRQDPGLGLRQIYYSMNVEVTDKGDVPEGYKVSRKEKRNFPLILESPSPNQTSLYFCASSSYREANVLTFGAGSRLTVL.

The rearrangement uses TRBV7-9 and TRBJ2-5, with D perhaps TRBD2 (6 bases). This CDR3 has 15 residues. Germline lookup yields CDR1 SEHNR and CDR2 FQNEAQ (reference sequence). The germline V and J ends were trimmed by 3 bases and 2 bases, with 13 bases remaining between them. CDR3 sequence (DNA): TGTGCCAGCAGCTTGAGCGGGTGGGGGCAAGAGACCCAGTACTTC. Amino acid sequence: CASSLSGWGQETQYF.

By its share, this clone is medium-sized (0.01 to 0.1%). The rearrangement joins TRBV3-1 (or the pseudogene TRBV3-2) to TRBJ2-1; 11 bases are a match to TRBD2. CDR3 length: 15 residues. Germline CDR1 is LGHDT and CDR2 is YNNKEL (reference sequence). V trimming: 4 bases; J trimming: 6 bases; junction bases outside the gene matches: 5. As DNA, the CDR3 is TGTGCCAGCAGCCGGGGGACTAGCGGTGGCAATGAGCAGTTCTTC. Its protein is CASSRGTSGGNEQFF.

This sequence joins TRBV29-1 and TRBJ1-5; D gene ambiguous. This CDR3 is 15 amino acids long. Between the trimmed V and J ends, which lost 4 bases and 0 bases, there was a span of 13 bases. Germline V gene data show CDR1 as SQVTM and CDR2 as ANQGSEA. CDR3 amino acids: CSVVSGGSSNQPQHF. The CDR3 DNA reads as TGCAGCGTTGTCTCGGGAGGATCTAGCAATCAGCCCCAGCATTTT.

The V gene is TRBV28, the J gene TRBJ1-6; unclear D gene. Trimming removed 8 bases from V and 8 bases from J, with 13 bases in between. The CDR3 has 13 amino acids. CDR1 and CDR2 (germline): MDHEN, SYDVKM. The CDR3 region has the DNA TGTGCCAGCGGCGGACTGAGGGATTCACCCCTCCACTTT. The encoded protein is CASGGLRDSPLHF.